This T cell receptor beta chain emerged from a study of T-cell reconstitution after alpha-beta-depleted transplantation in children. The CDR3 consists of 12 residues. V was shortened by 5 bases and J by 7 bases, with 6 bases between the two germline ends. Germline CDR1 SEHNR, CDR2 FQNEAQ (reference sequence). This clonotype was counted ten times or more. TCRbeta library construction was performed incorporating unique molecular identifiers. One entry per CDR3 protein results from TCRdb running MiXCR on the PCR reads. The sample lists more than 150,000 distinct CDR3 sequences, roughly 7.5% occurring once.

The material was PBMCs from the stem cell graft donor, obtained from the stem cell graft. The receptor was derived from a human donor who donated a stem cell graft to a child with Wiskott-Aldrich syndrome. The chain joins TRBV7-9 to TRBJ1-6; D call uncertain. The DNA for the CDR3 is TGTGCCAGCAGCCCAGTGAATTCACCCCTCCACTTT. Translation: CASSPVNSPLHF.